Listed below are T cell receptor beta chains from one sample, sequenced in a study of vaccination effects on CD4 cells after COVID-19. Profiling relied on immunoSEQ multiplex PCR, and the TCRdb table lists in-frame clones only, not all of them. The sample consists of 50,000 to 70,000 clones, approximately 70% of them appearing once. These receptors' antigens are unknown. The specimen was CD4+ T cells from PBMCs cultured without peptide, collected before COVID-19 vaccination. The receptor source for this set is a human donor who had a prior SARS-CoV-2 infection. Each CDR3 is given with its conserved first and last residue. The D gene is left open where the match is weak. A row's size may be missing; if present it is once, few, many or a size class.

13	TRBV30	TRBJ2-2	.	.	CAWSELVYGELFF	TGTGCCTGGAGTGAACTAGTCTACGGGGAGCTGTTTTTT
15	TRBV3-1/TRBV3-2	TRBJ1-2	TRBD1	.	CASSRGGTGDYGYTF	TGTGCCAGCAGCCGGGGAGGGACAGGGGACTATGGCTACACCTTC
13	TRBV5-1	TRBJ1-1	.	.	CASSPHVESEAFF	TGCGCCAGCAGCCCCCACGTGGAGTCCGAAGCTTTCTTT
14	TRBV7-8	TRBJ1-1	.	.	CASSTQGRSTEAFF	TGTGCCAGCTCCACACAGGGAAGGAGCACTGAAGCTTTCTTT
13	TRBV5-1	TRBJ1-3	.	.	CASSLAGQNTIYF	TGCGCCAGCAGCTTGGCGGGGCAGAACACCATATATTTT
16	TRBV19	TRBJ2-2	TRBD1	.	CATHRDRGVNTGELFF	TGTGCCACACACCGAGACAGGGGGGTGAACACCGGGGAGCTGTTTTTT
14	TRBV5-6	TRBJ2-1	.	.	CASSLVVSHNEQFF	TGTGCCAGCAGCTTGGTGGTTTCGCACAATGAGCAGTTCTTC
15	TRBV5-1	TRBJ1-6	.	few	CASSLGLQRNSPLHF	TGCGCCAGCAGCTTGGGGTTGCAGAGAAATTCACCCCTCCACTTT
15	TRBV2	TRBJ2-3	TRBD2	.	CASSEGTSGSRTQYF	TGTGCCAGCAGTGAAGGGACTAGCGGGAGCCGTACGCAGTATTTT
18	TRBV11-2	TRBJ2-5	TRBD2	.	CASSLDYRSSGLEETQYF	TGTGCCAGCAGCTTAGATTATCGGTCTAGCGGGTTGGAAGAGACCCAGTACTTC
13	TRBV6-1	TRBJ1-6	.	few	CASSELGNSPLHF	TGTGCCAGCAGTGAGCTAGGTAATTCACCCCTCCACTTT
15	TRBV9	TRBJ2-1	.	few	CASTRVGGSYNEQFF	TGTGCCAGCACCCGGGTAGGAGGCTCCTACAATGAGCAGTTCTTC
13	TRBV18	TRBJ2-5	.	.	CASSPEFGETQYF	TGTGCCAGCTCACCGGAGTTTGGCGAGACCCAGTACTTC
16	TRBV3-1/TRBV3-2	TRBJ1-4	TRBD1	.	CASSQDPTGSNEKLFF	TGTGCCAGCAGCCAAGATCCGACAGGGTCTAATGAAAAACTGTTTTTT
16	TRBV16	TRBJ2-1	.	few	CASCYLRSNSYNEQFF	TGTGCCAGCTGTTACCTACGATCTAACTCCTACAATGAGCAGTTCTTC
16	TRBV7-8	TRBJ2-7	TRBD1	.	CASSLAPGQGPYEQYF	TGTGCCAGCAGCTTAGCGCCGGGACAGGGACCCTACGAGCAGTACTTC
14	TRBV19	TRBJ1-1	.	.	CASNIVPQNTEAFF	TGTGCCAGTAATATCGTTCCACAGAACACTGAAGCTTTCTTT
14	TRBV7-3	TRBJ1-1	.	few	CASSLGGKNTEAFF	TGTGCCAGCAGCTTAGGGGGGAAGAACACTGAAGCTTTCTTT
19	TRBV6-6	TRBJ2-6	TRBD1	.	CASRRRRTGTGSGANVLTF	TGTGCCAGCAGGCGACGGCGGACAGGGACGGGCTCTGGGGCCAACGTCCTGACTTTC
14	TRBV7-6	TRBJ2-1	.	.	CASSLAVHLNEQFF	TGTGCCAGCAGCTTAGCAGTACACTTAAATGAGCAGTTCTTC
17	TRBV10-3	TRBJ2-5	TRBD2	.	CAISKKASGTYQETQYF	TGTGCCATCAGTAAGAAGGCTAGCGGGACGTACCAAGAGACCCAGTACTTC
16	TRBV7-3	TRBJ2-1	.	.	CASSLRGGGHLNEQFF	TGTGCCAGCAGCTTAAGGGGTGGGGGGCACCTCAATGAGCAGTTCTTC
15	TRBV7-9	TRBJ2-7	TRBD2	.	CASSANGLVHDEQYF	TGTGCCAGCAGCGCCAACGGACTAGTTCACGACGAGCAGTACTTC
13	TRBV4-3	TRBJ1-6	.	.	CASSQVSNSPLHF	TGCGCCAGCAGCCAGGTGTCAAATTCACCCCTCCACTTT
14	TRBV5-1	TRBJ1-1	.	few	CASSLGWGNTEAFF	TGCGCCAGCAGCTTGGGGTGGGGGAACACTGAAGCTTTCTTT
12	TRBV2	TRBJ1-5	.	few	CASRDQYQPQHF	TGTGCCAGCAGGGACCAGTATCAGCCCCAGCATTTT
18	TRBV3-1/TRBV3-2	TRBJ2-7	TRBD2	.	CASSHLMKGLAEKNEQYF	TGTGCCAGCAGCCACCTCATGAAGGGACTAGCGGAGAAAAACGAGCAGTACTTC
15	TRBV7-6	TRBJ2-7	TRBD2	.	CASSLVGLAGYEQYF	TGTGCCAGCAGCTTAGTAGGCCTAGCGGGCTACGAGCAGTACTTC